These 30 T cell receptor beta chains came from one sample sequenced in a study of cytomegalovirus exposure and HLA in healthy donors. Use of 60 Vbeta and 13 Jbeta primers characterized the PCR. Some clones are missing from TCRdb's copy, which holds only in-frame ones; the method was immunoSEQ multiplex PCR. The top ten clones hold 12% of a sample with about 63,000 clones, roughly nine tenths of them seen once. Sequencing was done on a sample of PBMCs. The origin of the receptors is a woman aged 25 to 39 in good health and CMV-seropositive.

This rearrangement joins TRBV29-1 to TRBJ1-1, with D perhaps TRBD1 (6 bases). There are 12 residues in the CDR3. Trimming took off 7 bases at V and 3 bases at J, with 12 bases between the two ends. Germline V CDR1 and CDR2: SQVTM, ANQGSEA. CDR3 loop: CSAQGQYTEAFF. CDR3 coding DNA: TGCAGCGCCCAAGGACAGTACACTGAAGCTTTCTTT.

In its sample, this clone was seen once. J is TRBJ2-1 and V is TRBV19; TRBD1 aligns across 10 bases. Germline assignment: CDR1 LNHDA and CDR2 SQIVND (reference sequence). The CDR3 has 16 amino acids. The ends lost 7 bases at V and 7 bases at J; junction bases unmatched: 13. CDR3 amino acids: CASNTPGTGVKNEQFF. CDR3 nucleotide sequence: TGTGCCAGTAACACCCCCGGGACAGGGGTTAAAAATGAGCAGTTCTTC.

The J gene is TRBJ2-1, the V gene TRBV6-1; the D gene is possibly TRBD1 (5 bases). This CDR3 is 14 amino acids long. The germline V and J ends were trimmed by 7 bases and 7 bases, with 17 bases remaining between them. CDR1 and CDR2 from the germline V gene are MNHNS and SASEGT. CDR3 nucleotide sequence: TGTGCCAGCATTTACGGCCAGGGATGGAATGAGCAGTTCTTC. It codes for CASIYGQGWNEQFF.

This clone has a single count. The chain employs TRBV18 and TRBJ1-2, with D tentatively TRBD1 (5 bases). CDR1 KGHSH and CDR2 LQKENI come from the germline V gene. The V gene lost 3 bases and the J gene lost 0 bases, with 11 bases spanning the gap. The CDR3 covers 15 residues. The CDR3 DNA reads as TGTGCCAGCTCACCGGGGCAGGACCCTAACTATGGCTACACCTTC. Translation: CASSPGQDPNYGYTF.

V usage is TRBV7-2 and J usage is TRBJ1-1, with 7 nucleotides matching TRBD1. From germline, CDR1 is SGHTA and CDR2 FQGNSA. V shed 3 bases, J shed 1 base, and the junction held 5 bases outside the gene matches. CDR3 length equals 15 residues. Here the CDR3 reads CASSFSGTANTEAFF. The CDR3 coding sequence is TGTGCCAGCAGCTTTTCCGGGACAGCGAACACTGAAGCTTTCTTT.

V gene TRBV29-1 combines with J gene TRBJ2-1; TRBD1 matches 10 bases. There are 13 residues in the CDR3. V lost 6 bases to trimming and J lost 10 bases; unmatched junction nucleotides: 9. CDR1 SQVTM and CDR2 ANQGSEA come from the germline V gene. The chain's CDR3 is CSVPGQGGYEQFF. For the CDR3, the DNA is TGCAGCGTCCCTGGACAGGGGGGTTACGAGCAGTTCTTC.

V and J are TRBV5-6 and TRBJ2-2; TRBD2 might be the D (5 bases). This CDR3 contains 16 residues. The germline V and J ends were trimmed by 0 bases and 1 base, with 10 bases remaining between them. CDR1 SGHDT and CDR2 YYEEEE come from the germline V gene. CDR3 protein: CASSLAEGVNTGELFF. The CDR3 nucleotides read TGTGCCAGCAGCTTGGCCGAGGGAGTGAACACCGGGGAGCTGTTTTTT.

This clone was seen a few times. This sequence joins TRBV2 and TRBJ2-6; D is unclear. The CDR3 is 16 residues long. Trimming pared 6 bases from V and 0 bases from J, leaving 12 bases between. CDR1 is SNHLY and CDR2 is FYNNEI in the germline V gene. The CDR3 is CASSRVRSSGANVLTF. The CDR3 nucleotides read TGTGCCAGCAGCCGGGTTCGGTCCTCTGGGGCCAACGTCCTGACTTTC.

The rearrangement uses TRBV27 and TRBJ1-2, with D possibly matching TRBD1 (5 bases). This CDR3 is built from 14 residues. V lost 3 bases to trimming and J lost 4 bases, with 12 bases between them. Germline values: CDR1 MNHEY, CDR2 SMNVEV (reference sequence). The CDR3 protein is CASSLRQSFYGYTF. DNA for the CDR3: TGTGCCAGCAGTTTGAGACAGTCCTTCTATGGCTACACCTTC.

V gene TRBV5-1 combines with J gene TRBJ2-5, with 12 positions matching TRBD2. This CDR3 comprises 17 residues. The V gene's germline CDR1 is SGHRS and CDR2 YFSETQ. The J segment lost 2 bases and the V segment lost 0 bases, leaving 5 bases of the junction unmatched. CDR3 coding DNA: TGCGCCAGCAGCTTGGGGCAGGGGACTAGCGGGCAAGAGACCCAGTACTTC. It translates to CASSLGQGTSGQETQYF.

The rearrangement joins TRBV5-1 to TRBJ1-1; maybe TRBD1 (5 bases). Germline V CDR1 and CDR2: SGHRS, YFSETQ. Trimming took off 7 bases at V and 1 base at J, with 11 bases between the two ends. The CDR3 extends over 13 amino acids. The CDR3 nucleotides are TGCGCCAGCTCGACAGAACCGAACACTGAAGCTTTCTTT. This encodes CASSTEPNTEAFF.

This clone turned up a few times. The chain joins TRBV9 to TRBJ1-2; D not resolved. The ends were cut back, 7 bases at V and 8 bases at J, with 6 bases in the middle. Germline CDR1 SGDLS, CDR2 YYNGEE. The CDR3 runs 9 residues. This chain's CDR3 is CASRSGYTF. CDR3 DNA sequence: TGTGCCAGCCGGTCCGGCTACACCTTC.

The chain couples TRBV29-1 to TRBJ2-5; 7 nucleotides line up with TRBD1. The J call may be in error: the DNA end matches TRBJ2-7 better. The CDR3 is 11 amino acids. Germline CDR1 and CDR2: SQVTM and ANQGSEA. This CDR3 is CSVRDSYEQYF. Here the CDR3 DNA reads TGCAGCGTACGGGACAGCTACGAGCAGTACTTC.

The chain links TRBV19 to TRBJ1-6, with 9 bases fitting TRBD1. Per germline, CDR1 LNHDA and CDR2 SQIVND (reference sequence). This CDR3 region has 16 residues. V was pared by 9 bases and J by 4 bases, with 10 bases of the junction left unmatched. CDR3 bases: TGTGCCAGCACCAAAAGGACAGGGGATTATAATTCACCCCTCCACTTT. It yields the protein CASTKRTGDYNSPLHF.

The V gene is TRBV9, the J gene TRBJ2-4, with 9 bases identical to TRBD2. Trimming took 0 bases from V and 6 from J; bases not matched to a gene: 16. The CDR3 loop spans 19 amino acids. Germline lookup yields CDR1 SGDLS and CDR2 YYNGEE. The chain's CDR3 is CASSVGGRAGGAKSNIQYF. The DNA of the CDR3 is TGTGCCAGCAGCGTAGGGGGTAGGGCGGGAGGGGCAAAATCAAACATTCAGTACTTC.

The CDR3 sequence is CASSYLPYTEAFF. In nucleotides, the CDR3 is TGTGCCAGCAGTTACCTTCCCTACACTGAAGCTTTCTTT. The chain couples TRBV6-5 to TRBJ1-1, with D hard to call. CDR1 is MNHEY and CDR2 is SVGAGI in the germline V gene. Trimming took off 2 bases at V and 3 bases at J, with 7 bases between the two ends. The CDR3 runs 13 residues.

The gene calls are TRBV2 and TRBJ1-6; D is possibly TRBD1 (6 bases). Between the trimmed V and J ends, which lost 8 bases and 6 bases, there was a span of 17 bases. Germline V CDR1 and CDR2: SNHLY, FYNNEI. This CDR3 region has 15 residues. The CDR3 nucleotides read TGTGCCAGCCGGGACACCATGCTGCCTAATTCACCCCTCCACTTT. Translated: CASRDTMLPNSPLHF.

Here the CDR3 DNA reads TGTGCCAGCATGGGCCTCAAAAACATTCAGTACTTC. Translation: CASMGLKNIQYF. J is TRBJ2-4 and V is TRBV6-5; no reliable D call. Germline CDR1 is MNHEY and CDR2 is SVGAGI. This CDR3 has 12 amino acids. V lost 7 bases, J lost 3 bases, and 7 bases lay in between.

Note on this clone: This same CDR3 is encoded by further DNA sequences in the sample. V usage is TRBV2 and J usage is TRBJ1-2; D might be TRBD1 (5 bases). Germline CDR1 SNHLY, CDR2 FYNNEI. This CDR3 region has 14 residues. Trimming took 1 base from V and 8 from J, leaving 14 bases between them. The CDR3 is CASSEGRGALGYTF. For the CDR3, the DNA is TGTGCCAGCAGTGAAGGTCGCGGGGCTTTGGGCTACACCTTC.

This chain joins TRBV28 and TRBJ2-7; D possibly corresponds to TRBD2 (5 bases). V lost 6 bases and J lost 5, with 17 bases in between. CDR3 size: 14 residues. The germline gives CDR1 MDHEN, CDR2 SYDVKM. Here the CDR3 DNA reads TGTGCCAGCAGCCCGGACTCCCTGGGCCACGAGCAGTACTTC. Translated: CASSPDSLGHEQYF.

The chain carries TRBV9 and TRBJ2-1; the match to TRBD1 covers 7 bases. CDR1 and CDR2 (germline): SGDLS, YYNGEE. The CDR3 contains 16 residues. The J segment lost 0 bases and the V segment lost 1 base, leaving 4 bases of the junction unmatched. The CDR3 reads CASSVRQGSSYNEQFF. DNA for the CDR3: TGTGCCAGCAGCGTAAGACAGGGAAGCTCCTACAATGAGCAGTTCTTC.

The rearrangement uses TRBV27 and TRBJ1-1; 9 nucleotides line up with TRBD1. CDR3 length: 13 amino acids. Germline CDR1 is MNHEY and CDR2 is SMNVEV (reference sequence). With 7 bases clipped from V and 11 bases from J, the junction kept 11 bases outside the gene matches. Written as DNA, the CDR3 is TGTGCCAGCACCACAGCCGGGACAGGGACGGCTTTCTTT. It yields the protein CASTTAGTGTAFF.

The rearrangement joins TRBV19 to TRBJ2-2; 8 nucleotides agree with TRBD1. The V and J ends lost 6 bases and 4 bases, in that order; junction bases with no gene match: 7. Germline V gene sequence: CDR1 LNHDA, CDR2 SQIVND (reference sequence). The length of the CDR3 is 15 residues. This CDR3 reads CASRLGQELTGELFF. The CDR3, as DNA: TGTGCCAGTAGACTGGGACAGGAGCTCACCGGGGAGCTGTTTTTT.

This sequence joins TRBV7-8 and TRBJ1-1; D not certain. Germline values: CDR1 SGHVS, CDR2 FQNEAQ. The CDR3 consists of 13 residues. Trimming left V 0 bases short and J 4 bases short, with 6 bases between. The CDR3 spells CASSLALSTEAFF. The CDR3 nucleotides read TGTGCCAGCAGCTTAGCGCTTAGCACTGAAGCTTTCTTT. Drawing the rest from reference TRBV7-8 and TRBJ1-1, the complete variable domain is GAGVSQSPRYKVAKRGQDVALRCDPISGHVSLFWYQQALGQGPEFLTYFQNEAQLDKSGLPSDRFFAERPEGSVSTLKIQRTQQEDSAVYLCASSLALSTEAFFGQGTRLTVV.

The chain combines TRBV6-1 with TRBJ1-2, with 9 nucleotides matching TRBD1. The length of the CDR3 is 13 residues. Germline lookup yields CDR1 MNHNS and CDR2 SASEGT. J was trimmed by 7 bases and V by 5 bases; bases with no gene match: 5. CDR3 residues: CASSFDRGGGYTF. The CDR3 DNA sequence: TGTGCCAGCAGTTTCGACAGGGGGGGTGGCTACACCTTC.

This CDR3 is CASSLGQGFEQYF. The CDR3 DNA follows: TGCGCCAGCAGCTTGGGGCAGGGATTCGAGCAGTACTTC. The rearrangement uses TRBV5-1 and TRBJ2-7, with a possible D match to TRBD1 (5 bases). The CDR3 is 13 amino acids. Between the trimmed V and J ends, which lost 0 bases and 6 bases, there was a span of 10 bases. Germline V gives CDR1 SGHRS, CDR2 YFSETQ.

CDR3 sequence: CASSLQREGEQFF. CDR3 in DNA: TGCGCCAGCAGTCTGCAGCGGGAGGGTGAGCAGTTCTTC. V and J are TRBV10-2 and TRBJ2-1, with TRBD2 matching over 10 bases. J gave up 9 bases and V 5 bases, and 4 bases lay outside the gene matches. CDR3 length: 13 amino acids. CDR1 and CDR2 from the germline V gene are WSHSY and SAAADI.

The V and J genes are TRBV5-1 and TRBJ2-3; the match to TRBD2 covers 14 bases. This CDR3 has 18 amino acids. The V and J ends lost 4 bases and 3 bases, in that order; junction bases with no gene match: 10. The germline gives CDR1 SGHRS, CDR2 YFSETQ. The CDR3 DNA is TGCGCCAGCAGCACCAGACTAGCGGGAGGGCCGGGGACAGATACGCAGTATTTT. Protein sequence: CASSTRLAGGPGTDTQYF.

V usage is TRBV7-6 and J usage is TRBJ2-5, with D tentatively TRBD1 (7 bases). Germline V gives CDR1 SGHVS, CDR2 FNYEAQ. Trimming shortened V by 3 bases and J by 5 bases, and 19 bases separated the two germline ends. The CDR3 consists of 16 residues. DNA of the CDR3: TGTGCCAGCAGCTTTCCAGGAGGGGGCCGAGGGGAGACCCAGTACTTC. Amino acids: CASSFPGGGRGETQYF.

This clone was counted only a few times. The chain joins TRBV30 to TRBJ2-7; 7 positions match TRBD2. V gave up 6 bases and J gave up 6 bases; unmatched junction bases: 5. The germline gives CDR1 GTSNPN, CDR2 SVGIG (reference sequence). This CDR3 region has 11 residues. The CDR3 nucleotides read TGTGCCTGCCTCTGGGGGGGCGAGCAGTACTTC. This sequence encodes CACLWGGEQYF.